These T cell receptor beta chains were read from a single sample in a study of blood T cell repertoires in COVID-19. This table comes from immunoSEQ multiplex PCR, and its TCRdb copy is limited to in-frame clones, with some not included. The sample records some 240,000 clones, approximately 83% being singletons. Sequencing was done on a sample of PBMCs or T cells enriched from blood (not recorded which). These receptors were taken from a man aged 45-60 years who had recovered from COVID-19. Each CDR3 is given with its conserved first and last residue. Fields, in order: clone size, J gene, D gene, V gene, CDR3 protein, CDR3 DNA. A D gene is named only where the DNA matches it firmly. Rows may omit the clone size; those that give it use once, few, many or a size class.

>.|TRBJ2-5|TRBD1|TRBV19
CASGRQGLETQYF
TGTGCCAGCGGGCGACAGGGGCTGGAGACCCAGTACTTC
>.|TRBJ2-1|TRBD2|TRBV7-2
CASSLGRLAYEQFF
TGTGCCAGCAGCTTAGGCCGACTAGCCTATGAGCAGTTCTTC
>.|TRBJ2-5|TRBD2|TRBV19
CASSAGLAGHQETQYF
TGTGCCAGTAGTGCTGGACTAGCGGGACACCAAGAGACCCAGTACTTC
>.|TRBJ1-3|TRBD1|TRBV2
CASRPGTGSGNTIYF
TGTGCCAGCAGGCCAGGGACAGGCTCTGGAAACACCATATATTTT
>.|TRBJ2-7|TRBD1|TRBV15
CATSSNPGQGASKQYF
TGTGCCACCAGCTCCAACCCGGGACAGGGGGCTAGTAAGCAGTACTTC
>.|TRBJ1-2|TRBD1|TRBV5-4
CASSLEGTGGNGYTF
TGTGCCAGCAGCTTGGAAGGGACAGGGGGTAATGGCTACACCTTC
>.|TRBJ1-4|.|TRBV5-4
CASSLGQVNEKLFF
TGTGCCAGCAGCTTGGGACAGGTTAATGAAAAACTGTTTTTT
>few|TRBJ1-2|.|TRBV20-1
CSAFTGGGYTF
TGCAGTGCTTTTACAGGTGGAGGCTACACCTTC
>once|TRBJ1-5|TRBD1|TRBV7-9
CASSLYSGTGVQPQHF
TGTGCCAGCAGCTTATATTCAGGGACAGGGGTACAGCCCCAGCATTTT
>.|TRBJ2-1|TRBD1|TRBV6-2/TRBV6-3
CASSYRGLANEQFF
TGTGCCAGCAGTTACAGGGGGCTGGCTAATGAGCAGTTCTTC
>.|TRBJ1-1|TRBD1|TRBV28
CASSLISQGAKAFF
TGTGCCAGCAGTTTAATTAGTCAGGGGGCCAAAGCTTTCTTT
>.|TRBJ2-7|.|TRBV18
CASSPFGDLHEQYF
TGTGCCAGCTCACCTTTCGGGGATCTACACGAGCAGTACTTC
>.|TRBJ1-2|TRBD1|TRBV15
CATSQDRGSGYTF
TGTGCCACCAGCCAAGACAGGGGGTCGGGCTACACCTTC
>.|TRBJ1-2|.|TRBV29-1
CSVFSSNYGYTF
TGCAGCGTTTTCTCGTCTAACTATGGCTACACCTTC
>.|TRBJ2-1|TRBD2|TRBV19
CASSKRQAGDNEQFF
TGTGCCAGTAGTAAGAGGCAGGCGGGGGACAATGAGCAGTTCTTC
>.|TRBJ1-1|.|TRBV29-1
CSVLQGLRNTEAFF
TGCAGCGTTCTCCAGGGCCTGAGGAACACTGAAGCTTTCTTT
>.|TRBJ2-7|.|TRBV28
CASQRSYEQYF
TGTGCCAGTCAGAGGTCTTACGAGCAGTACTTC
>.|TRBJ2-1|.|TRBV5-8
CASSEARLLYNEQFF
TGTGCCAGCAGCGAGGCCAGACTATTATACAATGAGCAGTTCTTC
>.|TRBJ2-3|.|TRBV19
CASSVPVTDTQYF
TGTGCCAGTAGTGTTCCGGTCACAGATACGCAGTATTTT
>.|TRBJ1-1|.|TRBV4-1
CASSQMGAWGTEAFF
TGCGCCAGCAGCCAAATGGGGGCGTGGGGCACTGAAGCTTTCTTT
>few|TRBJ1-4|.|TRBV9
CASSDRPNNEKLFF
TGTGCCAGCAGCGACAGGCCAAACAATGAAAAACTGTTTTTT
>.|TRBJ2-3|.|TRBV24-1
CATGIWGGGTDTQYF
TGTGCCACCGGGATATGGGGAGGAGGTACAGATACGCAGTATTTT
>.|TRBJ2-5|.|TRBV7-9
CASSPAGTSVGTQYF
TGTGCCAGCAGCCCCGCCGGGACATCCGTGGGGACCCAGTACTTC
>once|TRBJ2-5|TRBD1|TRBV19
CASRGQGIETQYF
TGTGCCAGTCGGGGACAGGGGATAGAGACCCAGTACTTC
>.|TRBJ1-5|TRBD1|TRBV5-4
CASSLGQGPNQPQHF
TGTGCCAGCAGCTTGGGACAGGGACCCAATCAGCCCCAGCATTTT
>.|TRBJ1-2|TRBD1|TRBV19
CASSRGQGAWGYTF
TGTGCCAGTAGTCGGGGACAGGGGGCATGGGGCTACACCTTC
>.|TRBJ2-1|TRBD2|TRBV14
CASSRPGLPWNEQFF
TGTGCCAGCAGCCGCCCGGGACTACCGTGGAATGAGCAGTTCTTC